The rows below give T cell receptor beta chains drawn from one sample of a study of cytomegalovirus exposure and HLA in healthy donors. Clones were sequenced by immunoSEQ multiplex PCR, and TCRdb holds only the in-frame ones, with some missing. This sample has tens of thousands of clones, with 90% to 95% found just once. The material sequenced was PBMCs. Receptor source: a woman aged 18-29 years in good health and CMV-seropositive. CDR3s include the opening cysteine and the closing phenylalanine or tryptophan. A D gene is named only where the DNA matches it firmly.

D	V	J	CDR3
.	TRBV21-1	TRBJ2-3	CASNPTVDRSTDTQYF
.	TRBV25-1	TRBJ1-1	CASSPGQYTEAFF
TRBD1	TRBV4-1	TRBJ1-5	CASSQTGGSGQPQHF
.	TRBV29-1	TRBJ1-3	CSVGAQNTIYF
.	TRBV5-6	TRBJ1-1	CASSPNLGAGSVTEAFF
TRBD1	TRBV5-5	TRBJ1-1	CASSLDRGFEAFF
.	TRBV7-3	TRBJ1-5	CASGERSNQPQHF
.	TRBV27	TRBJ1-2	CASSFSGYGYGYTF
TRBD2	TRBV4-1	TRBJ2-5	CASSLETSGERTQYF
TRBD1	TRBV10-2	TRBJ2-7	CASSGTGGTYEQYF
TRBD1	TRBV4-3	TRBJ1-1	CASSQATGAAFF
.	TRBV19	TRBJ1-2	CASSIEGYGYGYTF
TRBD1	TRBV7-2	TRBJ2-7	CASSLVATGIEQYF
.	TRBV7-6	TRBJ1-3	CASSFRGFGGNTIYF
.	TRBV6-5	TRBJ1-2	CASSTGTSSGYGYTF
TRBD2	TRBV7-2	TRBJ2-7	CASSSGGVGEQYF
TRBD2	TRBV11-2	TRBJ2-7	CASSSPGGLYEQYF
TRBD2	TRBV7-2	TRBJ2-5	CASSLAQVAGRRETQYF
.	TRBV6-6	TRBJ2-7	CASSRLSVASYEQYF
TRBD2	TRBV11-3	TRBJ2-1	CASSFQGTSGIYNEQFF
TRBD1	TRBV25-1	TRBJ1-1	CASSDRTGGNTEAFF
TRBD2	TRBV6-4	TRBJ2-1	CATGTSEINEQFF